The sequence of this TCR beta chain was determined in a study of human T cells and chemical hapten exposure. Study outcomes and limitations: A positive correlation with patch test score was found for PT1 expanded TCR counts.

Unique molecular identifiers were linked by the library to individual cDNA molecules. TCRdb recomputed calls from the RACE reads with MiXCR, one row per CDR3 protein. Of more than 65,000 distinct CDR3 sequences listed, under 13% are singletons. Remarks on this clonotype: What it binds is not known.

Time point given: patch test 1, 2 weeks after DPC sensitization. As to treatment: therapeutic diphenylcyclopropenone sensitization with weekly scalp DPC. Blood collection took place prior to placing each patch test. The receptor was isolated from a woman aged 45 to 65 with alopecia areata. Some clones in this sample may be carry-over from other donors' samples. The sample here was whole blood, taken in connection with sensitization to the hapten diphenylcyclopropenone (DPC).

The CDR3 loop reads CSVEGGSTDTQYF. CDR3 nucleotide sequence: TGCAGCGTTGAAGGGGGCTCCACAGATACGCAGTATTTT. This chain connects TRBV29-1 to TRBJ2-3; D perhaps matches TRBD1 (5 bases). Looked up from germline, CDR1 is SQVTM and CDR2 is ANQGSEA. V shed 1 base and J shed 2 bases, with 7 bases lying between them. CDR3 length equals 13 residues.